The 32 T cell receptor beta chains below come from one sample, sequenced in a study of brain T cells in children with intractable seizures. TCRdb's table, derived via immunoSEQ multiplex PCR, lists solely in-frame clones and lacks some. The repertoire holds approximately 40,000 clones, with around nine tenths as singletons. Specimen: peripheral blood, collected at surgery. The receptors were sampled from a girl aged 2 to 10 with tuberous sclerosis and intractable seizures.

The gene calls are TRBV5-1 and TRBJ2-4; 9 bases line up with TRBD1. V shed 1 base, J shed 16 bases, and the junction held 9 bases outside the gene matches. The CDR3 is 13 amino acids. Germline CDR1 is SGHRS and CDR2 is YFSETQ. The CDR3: CASSLRDREQSYF. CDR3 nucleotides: TGCGCCAGCAGCTTGCGGGACAGGGAACAAAGCTACTTC.

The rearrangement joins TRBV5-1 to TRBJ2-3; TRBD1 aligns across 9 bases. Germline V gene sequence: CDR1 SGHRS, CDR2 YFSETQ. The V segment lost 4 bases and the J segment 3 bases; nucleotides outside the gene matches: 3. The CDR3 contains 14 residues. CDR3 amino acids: CASSRGQGTDTQYF. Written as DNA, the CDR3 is TGCGCCAGCAGCAGGGGACAGGGAACAGATACGCAGTATTTT.

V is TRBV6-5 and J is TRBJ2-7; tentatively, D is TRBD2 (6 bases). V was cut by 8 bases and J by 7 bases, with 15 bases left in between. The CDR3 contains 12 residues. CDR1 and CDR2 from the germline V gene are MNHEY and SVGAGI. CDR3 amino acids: CASGGTRREQYV. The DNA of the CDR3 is TGTGCCAGCGGGGGGACCAGGAGGGAGCAGTACGTC.

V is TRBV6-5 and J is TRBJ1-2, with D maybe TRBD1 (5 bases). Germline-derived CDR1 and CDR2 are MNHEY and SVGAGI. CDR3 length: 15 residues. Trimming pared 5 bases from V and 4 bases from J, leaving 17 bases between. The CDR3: CASSTPGRLSYGYTF. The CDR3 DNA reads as TGTGCCAGCAGTACCCCGGGACGTTTGTCCTATGGCTACACCTTC.

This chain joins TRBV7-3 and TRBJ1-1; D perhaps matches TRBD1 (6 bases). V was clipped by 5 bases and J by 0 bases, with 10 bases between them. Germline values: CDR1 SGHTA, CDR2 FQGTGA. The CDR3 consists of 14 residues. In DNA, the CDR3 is TGTGCCAGCAGCCAGGACAGCATGAACACTGAAGCTTTCTTT. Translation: CASSQDSMNTEAFF. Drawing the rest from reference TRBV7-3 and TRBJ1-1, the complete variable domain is GAGVSQTPSNKVTEKGKYVELRCDPISGHTALYWYRQSLGQGPEFLIYFQGTGAADDSGLPNDRFFAVRPEGSVSTLKIQRTERGDSAVYLCASSQDSMNTEAFFGQGTRLTVV.

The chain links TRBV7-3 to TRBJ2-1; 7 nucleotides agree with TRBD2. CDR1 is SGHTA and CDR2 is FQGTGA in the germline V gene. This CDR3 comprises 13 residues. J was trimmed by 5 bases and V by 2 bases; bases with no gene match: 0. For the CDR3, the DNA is TGTGCCAGCAGCTTACTAGCGGACAATGAGCAGTTCTTC. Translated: CASSLLADNEQFF.

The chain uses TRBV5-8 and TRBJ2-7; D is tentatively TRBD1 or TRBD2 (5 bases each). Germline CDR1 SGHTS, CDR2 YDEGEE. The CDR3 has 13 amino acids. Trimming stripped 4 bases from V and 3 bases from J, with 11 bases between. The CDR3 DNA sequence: TGTGCCAGCAGCCTAGATGGGGGCTACGAGCAGTACGTC. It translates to CASSLDGGYEQYV.

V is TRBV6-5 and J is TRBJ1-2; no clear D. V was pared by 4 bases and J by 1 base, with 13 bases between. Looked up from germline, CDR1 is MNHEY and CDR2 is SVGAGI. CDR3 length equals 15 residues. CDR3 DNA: TGTGCCAGCAGTTCCGACCCGCCGTATAACTATGGCTACACCTTC. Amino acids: CASSSDPPYNYGYTF.

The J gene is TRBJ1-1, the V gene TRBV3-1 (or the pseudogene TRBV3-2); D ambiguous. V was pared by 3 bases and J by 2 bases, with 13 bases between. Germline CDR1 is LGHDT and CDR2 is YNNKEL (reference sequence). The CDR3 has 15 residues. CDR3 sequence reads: CASSHSLMVNTEAFF. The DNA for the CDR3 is TGTGCCAGCAGCCACTCCTTGATGGTTAACACTGAAGCTTTCTTT.

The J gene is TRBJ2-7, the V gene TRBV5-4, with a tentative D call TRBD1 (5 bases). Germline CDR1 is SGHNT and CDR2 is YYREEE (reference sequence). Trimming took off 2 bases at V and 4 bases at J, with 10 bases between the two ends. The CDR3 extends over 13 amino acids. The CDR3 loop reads CASSFSGNYEQYF. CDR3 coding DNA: TGTGCCAGCAGCTTCTCAGGGAATTACGAGCAGTACTTC.

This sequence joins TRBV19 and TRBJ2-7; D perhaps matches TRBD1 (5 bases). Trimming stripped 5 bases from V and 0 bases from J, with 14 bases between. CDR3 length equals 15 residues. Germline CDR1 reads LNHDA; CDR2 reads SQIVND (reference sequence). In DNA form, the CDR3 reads TGTGCCAGTAGTGCCCGCCAGGGCAACTCCTACGAGCAGTACTTC. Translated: CASSARQGNSYEQYF. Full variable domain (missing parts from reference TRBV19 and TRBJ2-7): DGGITQSPKYLFRKEGQNVTLSCEQNLNHDAMYWYRQDPGQGLRLIYYSQIVNDFQKGDIAEGYSVSREKKESFPLTVTSAQKNPTAFYLCASSARQGNSYEQYFGPGTRLTVT.

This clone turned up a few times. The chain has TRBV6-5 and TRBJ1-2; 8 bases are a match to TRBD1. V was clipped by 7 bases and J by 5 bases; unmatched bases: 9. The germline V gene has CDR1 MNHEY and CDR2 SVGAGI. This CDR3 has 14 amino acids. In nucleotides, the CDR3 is TGTGCCAGCACCACCGCGGGGACAGGATATGGCTACACCTTC. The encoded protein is CASTTAGTGYGYTF.

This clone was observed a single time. The CDR3 spells CASGLADQGRIHV. CDR3 DNA sequence: TGTGCTAGTGGTTTGGCCGATCAGGGCCGGATTCACGTC. The chain employs TRBV12-5 and TRBJ2-7; a weak D match, TRBD1 (5 bases). CDR1 LGHNT and CDR2 FRNRAP come from the germline V gene. The CDR3 is 13 amino acids.

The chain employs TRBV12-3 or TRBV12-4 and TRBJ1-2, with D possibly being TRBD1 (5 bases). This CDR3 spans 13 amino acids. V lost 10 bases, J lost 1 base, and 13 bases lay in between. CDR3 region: CAIGDSHNYGYTF. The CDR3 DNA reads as TGTGCCATTGGAGACAGCCATAACTATGGCTACACCTTC.

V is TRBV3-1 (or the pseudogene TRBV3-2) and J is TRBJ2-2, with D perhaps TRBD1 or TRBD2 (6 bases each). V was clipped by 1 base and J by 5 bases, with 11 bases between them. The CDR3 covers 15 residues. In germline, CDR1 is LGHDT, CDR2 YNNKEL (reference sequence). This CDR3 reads CASSQGGAATGELFF. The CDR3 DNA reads TGTGCCAGCAGCCAAGGGGGGGCCGCGACCGGGGAGCTGTTTTTT.

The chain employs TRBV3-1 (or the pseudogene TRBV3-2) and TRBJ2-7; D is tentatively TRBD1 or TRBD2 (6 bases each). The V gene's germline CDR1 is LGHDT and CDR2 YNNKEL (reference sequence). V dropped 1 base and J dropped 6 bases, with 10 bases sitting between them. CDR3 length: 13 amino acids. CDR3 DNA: TGTGCCAGCAGCCAAGTAGGGGGGCTCGAGCAGTACGTC. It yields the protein CASSQVGGLEQYV.

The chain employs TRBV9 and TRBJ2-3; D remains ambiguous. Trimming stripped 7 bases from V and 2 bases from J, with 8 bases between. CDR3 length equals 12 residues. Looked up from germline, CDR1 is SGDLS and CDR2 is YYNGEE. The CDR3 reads CASDEVTDTQYF. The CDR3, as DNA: TGTGCCAGCGATGAAGTCACAGATACGCAGTATTTT.

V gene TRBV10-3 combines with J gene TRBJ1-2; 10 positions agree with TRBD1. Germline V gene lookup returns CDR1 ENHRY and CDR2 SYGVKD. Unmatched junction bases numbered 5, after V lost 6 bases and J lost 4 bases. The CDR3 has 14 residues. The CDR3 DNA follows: TGTGCCATCAGGAGGGGACAGGGGACCTATGGCTACACCTTC. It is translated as CAIRRGQGTYGYTF.

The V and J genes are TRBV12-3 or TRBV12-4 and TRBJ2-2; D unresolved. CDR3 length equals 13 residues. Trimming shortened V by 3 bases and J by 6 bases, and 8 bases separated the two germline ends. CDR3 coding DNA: TGTGCCAGCAGTTTGAAGCCCCCCGGGGAGCTGTTTTTT. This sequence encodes CASSLKPPGELFF.

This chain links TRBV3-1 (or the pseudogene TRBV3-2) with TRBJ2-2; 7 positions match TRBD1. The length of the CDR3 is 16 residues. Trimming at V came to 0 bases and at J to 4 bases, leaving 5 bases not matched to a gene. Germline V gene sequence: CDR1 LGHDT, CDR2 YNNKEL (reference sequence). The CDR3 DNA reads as TGTGCCAGCAGCCAAGACGGACAGGTTCCCACCGGGGAGCTGTTTTTT. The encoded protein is CASSQDGQVPTGELFF.

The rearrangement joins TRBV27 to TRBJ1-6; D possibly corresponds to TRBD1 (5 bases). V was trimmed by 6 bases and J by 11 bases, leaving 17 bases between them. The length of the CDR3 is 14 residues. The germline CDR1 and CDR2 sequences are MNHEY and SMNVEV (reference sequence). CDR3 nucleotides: TGTGCCAGCAGGGGGCTATCCTTGGGAGCACCCCTCCACTTT. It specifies CASRGLSLGAPLHF.

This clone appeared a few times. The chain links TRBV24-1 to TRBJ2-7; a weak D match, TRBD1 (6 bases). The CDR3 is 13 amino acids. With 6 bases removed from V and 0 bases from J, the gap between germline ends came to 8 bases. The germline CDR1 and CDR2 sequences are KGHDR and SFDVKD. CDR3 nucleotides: TGTGCCACCAGTCGGGACACCTCCTACGAGCAGTACTTC. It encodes CATSRDTSYEQYF.

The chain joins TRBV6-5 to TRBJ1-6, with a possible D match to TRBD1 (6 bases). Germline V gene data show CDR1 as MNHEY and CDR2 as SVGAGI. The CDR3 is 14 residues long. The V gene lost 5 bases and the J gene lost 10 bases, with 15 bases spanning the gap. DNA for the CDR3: TGTGCCAGCAGTAAGTGGGACGGACAGTCACCCCTCCACTTT. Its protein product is CASSKWDGQSPLHF.

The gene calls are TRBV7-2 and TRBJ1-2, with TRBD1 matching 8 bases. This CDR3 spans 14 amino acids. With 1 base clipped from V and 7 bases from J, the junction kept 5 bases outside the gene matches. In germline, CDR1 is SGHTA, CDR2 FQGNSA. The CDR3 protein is CASSLEQGVGGYTF. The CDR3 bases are TGTGCCAGCAGCTTAGAACAGGGGGTTGGTGGCTACACCTTC.

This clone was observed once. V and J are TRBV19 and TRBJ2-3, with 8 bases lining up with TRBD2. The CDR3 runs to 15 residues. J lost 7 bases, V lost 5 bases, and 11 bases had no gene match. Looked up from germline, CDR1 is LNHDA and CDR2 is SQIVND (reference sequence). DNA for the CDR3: TGTGCCAGTAGTTCCCGGACTAGCTCACTCTATACGCAGTATTTT. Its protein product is CASSSRTSSLYTQYF.

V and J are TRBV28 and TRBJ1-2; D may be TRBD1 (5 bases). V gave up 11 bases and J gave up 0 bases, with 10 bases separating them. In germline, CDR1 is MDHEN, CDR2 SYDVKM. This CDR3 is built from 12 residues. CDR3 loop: CAGSTANYGYTF. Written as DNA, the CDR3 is TGTGCCGGGTCGACAGCTAACTATGGCTACACCTTC.

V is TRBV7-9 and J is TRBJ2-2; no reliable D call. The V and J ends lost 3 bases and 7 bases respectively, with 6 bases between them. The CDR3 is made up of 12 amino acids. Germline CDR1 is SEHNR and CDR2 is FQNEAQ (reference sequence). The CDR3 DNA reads TGTGCCAGCAGCTTTAAAGTCGGGGAGCTGTTTTTT. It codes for CASSFKVGELFF.

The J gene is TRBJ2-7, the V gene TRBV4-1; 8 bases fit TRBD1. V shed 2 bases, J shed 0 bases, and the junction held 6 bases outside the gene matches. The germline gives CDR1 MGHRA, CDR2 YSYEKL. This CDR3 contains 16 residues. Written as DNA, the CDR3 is TGCGCCAGCAGCCAACCGGGACAGGCGTACTCCTACGAGCAGTACTTC. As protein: CASSQPGQAYSYEQYF.

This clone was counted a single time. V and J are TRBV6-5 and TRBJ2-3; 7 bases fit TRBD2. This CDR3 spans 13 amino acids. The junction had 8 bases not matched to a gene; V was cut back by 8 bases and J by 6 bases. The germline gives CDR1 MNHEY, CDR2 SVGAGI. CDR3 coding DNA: TGTGCCAGCCAAGGCGGGGGTGTGGATACGCAGTATTTT. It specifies CASQGGGVDTQYF.

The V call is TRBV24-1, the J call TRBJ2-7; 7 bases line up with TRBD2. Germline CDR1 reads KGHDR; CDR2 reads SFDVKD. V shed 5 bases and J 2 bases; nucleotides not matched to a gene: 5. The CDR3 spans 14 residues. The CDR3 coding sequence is TGTGCCACCAGTGGCCGGACTAGGCCCTACGAGCAGTACTTC. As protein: CATSGRTRPYEQYF.

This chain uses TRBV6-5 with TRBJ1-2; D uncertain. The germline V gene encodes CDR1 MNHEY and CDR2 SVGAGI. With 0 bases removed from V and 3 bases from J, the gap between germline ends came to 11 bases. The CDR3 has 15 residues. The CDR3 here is CASSYSILVDYGYTF. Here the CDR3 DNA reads TGTGCCAGCAGTTACTCGATTTTGGTTGACTATGGCTACACCTTC.

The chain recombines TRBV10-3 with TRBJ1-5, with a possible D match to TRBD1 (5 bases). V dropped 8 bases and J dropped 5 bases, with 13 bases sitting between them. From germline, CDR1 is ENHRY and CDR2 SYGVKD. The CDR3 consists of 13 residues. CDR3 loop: CAIGAGLDQPQHF. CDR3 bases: TGTGCCATCGGGGCGGGGTTGGATCAGCCCCAGCATTTT.